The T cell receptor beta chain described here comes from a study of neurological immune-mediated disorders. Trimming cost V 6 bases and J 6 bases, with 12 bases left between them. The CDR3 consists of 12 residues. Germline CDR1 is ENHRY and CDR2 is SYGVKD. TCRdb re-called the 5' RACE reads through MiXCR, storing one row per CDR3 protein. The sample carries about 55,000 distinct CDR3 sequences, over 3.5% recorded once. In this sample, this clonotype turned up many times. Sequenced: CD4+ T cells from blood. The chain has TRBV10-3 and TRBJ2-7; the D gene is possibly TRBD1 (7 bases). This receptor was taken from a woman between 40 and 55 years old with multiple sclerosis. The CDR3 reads CAIRQGGSEQYF. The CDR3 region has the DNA TGTGCCATCAGGCAGGGGGGAAGCGAGCAGTACTTC.